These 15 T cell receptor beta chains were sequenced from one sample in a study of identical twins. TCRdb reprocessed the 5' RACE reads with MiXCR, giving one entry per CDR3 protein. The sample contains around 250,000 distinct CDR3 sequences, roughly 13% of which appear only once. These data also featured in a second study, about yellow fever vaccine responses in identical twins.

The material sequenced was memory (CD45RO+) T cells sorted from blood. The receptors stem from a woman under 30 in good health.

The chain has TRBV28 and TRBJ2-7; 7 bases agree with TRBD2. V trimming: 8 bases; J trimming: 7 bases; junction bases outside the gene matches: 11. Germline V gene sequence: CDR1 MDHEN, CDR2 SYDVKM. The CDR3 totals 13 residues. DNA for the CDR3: TGTGCCAGCGGGTCTAGCGGATCGGAAGAGCAGTACTTC. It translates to CASGSSGSEEQYF. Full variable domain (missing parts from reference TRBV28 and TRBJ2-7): DVKVTQSSRYLVKRTGEKVFLECVQDMDHENMFWYRQDPGLGLRLIYFSYDVKMKEKGDIPEGYSVSREKKERFSLILESASTNQTSMYLCASGSSGSEEQYFGPGTRLTVT.

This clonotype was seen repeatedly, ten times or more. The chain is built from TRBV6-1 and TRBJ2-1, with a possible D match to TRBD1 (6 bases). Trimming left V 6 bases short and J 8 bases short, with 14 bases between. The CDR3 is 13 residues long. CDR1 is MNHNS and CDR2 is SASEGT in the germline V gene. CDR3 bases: TGTGCCAGCAGAAGTACAGGGTTCCATGAGCAGTTCTTC. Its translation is CASRSTGFHEQFF.

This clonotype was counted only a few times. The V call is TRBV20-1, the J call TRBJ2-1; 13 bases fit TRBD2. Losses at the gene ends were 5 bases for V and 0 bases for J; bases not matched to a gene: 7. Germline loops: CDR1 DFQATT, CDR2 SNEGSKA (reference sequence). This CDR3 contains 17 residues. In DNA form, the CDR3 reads TGCAGTGCTCAGGGACTAGCGGGGCTGAGCTCCTACAATGAGCAGTTCTTC. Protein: CSAQGLAGLSSYNEQFF.

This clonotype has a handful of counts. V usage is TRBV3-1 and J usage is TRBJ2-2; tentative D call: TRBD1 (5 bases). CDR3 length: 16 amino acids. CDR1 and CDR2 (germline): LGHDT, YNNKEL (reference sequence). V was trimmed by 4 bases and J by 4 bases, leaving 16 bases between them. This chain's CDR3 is CASSLMQGRSTGELFF. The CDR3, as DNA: TGTGCCAGCAGCCTCATGCAGGGTCGGAGCACCGGGGAGCTGTTTTTT.

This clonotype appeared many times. The CDR3 region is CASSGQGTNTQYF. CDR3 coding DNA: TGTGCCAGCAGCGGACAGGGAACGAATACGCAGTATTTT. The J gene is TRBJ2-3, the V gene TRBV12-3 or TRBV12-4, with TRBD1 matching over 8 bases. The CDR3 runs to 13 residues. V gave up 6 bases and J gave up 7 bases; unmatched junction bases: 6.

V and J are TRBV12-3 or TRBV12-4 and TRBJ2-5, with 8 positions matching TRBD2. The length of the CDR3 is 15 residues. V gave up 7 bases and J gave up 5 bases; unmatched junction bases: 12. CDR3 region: CASTPSGRFGETQYF. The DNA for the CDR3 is TGTGCCAGCACCCCAAGCGGGAGATTTGGGGAGACCCAGTACTTC.

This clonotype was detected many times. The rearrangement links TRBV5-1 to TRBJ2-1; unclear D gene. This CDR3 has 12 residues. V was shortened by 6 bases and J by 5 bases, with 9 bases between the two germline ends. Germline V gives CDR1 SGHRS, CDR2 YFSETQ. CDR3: CASNYRDNEQFF. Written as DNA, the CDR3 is TGCGCCAGCAACTACCGGGACAATGAGCAGTTCTTC.

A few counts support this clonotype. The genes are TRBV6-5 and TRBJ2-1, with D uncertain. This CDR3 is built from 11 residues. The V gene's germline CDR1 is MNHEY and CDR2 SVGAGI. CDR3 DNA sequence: TGTCCCTCCATCTCCTACAATGAGCAGTTCTTC. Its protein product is CPSISYNEQFF.

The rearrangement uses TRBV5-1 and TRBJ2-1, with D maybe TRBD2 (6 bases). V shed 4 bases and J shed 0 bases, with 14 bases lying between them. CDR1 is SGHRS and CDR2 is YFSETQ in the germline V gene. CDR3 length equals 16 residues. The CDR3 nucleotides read TGCGCCAGCAGCGCGGATAGCGGAGCCTCCTACAATGAGCAGTTCTTC. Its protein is CASSADSGASYNEQFF.

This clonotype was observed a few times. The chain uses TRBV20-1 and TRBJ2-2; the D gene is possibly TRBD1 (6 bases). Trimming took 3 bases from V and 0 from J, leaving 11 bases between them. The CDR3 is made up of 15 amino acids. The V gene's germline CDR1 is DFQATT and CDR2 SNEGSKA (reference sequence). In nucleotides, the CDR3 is TGCAGTGCTAGGACAGGTTTCGCGAACACCGGGGAGCTGTTTTTT. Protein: CSARTGFANTGELFF.

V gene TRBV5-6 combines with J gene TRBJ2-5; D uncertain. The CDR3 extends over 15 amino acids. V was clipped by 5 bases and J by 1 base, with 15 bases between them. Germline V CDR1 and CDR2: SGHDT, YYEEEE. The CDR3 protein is CASSPGPTGQETQYF. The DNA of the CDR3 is TGTGCCAGCAGTCCCGGGCCCACCGGCCAAGAGACCCAGTACTTC. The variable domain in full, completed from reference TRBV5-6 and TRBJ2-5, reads DAGVTQSPTHLIKTRGQQVTLRCSPKSGHDTVSWYQQALGQGPQFIFQYYEEEERQRGNFPDRFSGHQFPNYSSELNVNALLLGDSALYLCASSPGPTGQETQYFGPGTRLLVL.

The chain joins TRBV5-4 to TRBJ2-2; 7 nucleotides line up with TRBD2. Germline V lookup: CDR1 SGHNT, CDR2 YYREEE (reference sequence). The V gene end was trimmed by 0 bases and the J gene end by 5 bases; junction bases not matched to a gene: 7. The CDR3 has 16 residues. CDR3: CASSLAGRGRTGELFF. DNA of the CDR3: TGTGCCAGCAGCTTGGCAGGGCGGGGGAGGACCGGGGAGCTGTTTTTT.

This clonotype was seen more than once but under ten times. This chain's CDR3 is CASSRRQGARWDRNEQFF. CDR3 in DNA: TGCGCCAGCAGCCGGAGACAGGGGGCGAGGTGGGACCGCAATGAGCAGTTCTTC. The chain couples TRBV5-1 to TRBJ2-1; TRBD1 matches at 10 bases. CDR1 is SGHRS and CDR2 is YFSETQ in the germline V gene. The CDR3 runs 18 residues. V lost 4 bases, J lost 6 bases, and 16 bases stayed unmatched.

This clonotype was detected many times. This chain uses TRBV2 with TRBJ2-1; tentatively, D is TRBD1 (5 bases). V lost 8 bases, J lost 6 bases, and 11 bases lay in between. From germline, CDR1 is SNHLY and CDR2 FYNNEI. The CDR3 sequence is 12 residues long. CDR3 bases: TGTGCCAGCGGAGACAGCCTCAATGAGCAGTTCTTC. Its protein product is CASGDSLNEQFF.

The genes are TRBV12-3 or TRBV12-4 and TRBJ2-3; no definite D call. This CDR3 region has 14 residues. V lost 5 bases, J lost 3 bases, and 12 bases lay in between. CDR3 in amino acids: CASSPDTRTDTQYF. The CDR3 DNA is TGTGCCAGCAGTCCCGACACAAGAACAGATACGCAGTATTTT.